Listed below are T cell receptor beta chains from one sample, sequenced in a study of tumor-infiltrating lymphocytes in primary liver carcinoma. TCRdb called the multiplex PCR reads again in MiXCR, with one record for every CDR3 protein. This table has roughly 40,000 distinct CDR3 sequences, roughly 80% appearing once. The source material was tumor-adjacent normal liver tissue. The receptor source for this set is a woman in her 30s with primary liver carcinoma and hepatitis B virus infection. Both conserved end residues are trimmed from each CDR3.

V	J	CDR3
TRBV7-8	TRBJ2-7	ARSLHQGTGIAYQQY
TRBV6-5	TRBJ1-5	ASSYYPAGNSNQPQH
TRBV13	TRBJ2-1	ATSLGTSGSYNDQF
TRBV29-1	TRBJ1-2	SVPGTYGYT
TRBV6-6	TRBJ2-5	ASSSDPSRGRGTQH
TRBV6-5	TRBJ2-1	ASSTRQGEHNEQF
TRBV7-2	TRBJ2-7	ASSLVSGSSYEQY
TRBV5-5	TRBJ2-2	ASRCRPLLSTGELF
TRBV5-4	TRBJ2-1	ASSGASAGVSYNEQF
TRBV29-1	TRBJ2-1	SVVELIGYKEQF
TRBV4-3	TRBJ2-3	ASGQGFAVARHTQY
TRBV12-3/TRBV12-4	TRBJ2-7	ASSLVPGRANEQY
TRBV27	TRBJ2-6	ASSPEGTRAHGANVLT
TRBV11-2	TRBJ1-4	AISIGRTGHEKLF
TRBV29-1	TRBJ2-1	NGGLAGDKEQF
TRBV12-3/TRBV12-4	TRBJ2-1	ASRRRERAGTIEQF
TRBV10-3	TRBJ1-6	AISERGSFNPPLH
TRBV7-8	TRBJ2-3	AGSLGAGGPCDTQY
TRBV11-2	TRBJ2-6	ASSLAAGGNVLT
TRBV6-1	TRBJ1-5	TSSEQGSVPSQPQD
TRBV4-1	TRBJ2-2	ASSAVPNTGELF
TRBV27	TRBJ2-7	ASSLSPLGEQY
TRBV7-9	TRBJ2-7	ANSSLEGGDYEQY
TRBV5-6	TRBJ2-6	TSSQDSSSSGANVLT
TRBV29-1	TRBJ2-6	SFEQGTSGANALT
TRBV11-1	TRBJ1-1	ASSYGQGYTEAF
TRBV6-6	.	ASGTPSDDEQY
TRBV2	TRBJ2-7	ASSPTQGWEQY
TRBV6-2/TRBV6-3	TRBJ2-6	ASSSQDSGTNVLT
TRBV4-2	TRBJ2-7	ASSQDPDRPYEQY
TRBV4-2	TRBJ1-2	ASSPRIESNYGYA
TRBV11-1	TRBJ2-5	ASGLAGGTGTQY
TRBV5-6	TRBJ2-2	ASSSRELEEYAGELF
TRBV5-6	TRBJ2-7	ASSMSGNEQY
TRBV4-2	TRBJ2-7	ASSQENVEASYERY
TRBV28	TRBJ1-6	ASSPVRTGSYDTPLH
TRBV4-3	TRBJ2-1	ASSQDAYNEQL
TRBV11-3	TRBJ2-3	ASSLDFGAGAGSTGTQY
TRBV11-2	TRBJ2-3	ASSHRGSGSLKDTRY
TRBV29-1	TRBJ2-2	SGANLDTGELF
TRBV5-4	TRBJ2-3	ASSPPGTEADMQY